This is a list of T cell receptor beta chains from one sample in a study of blood T cell repertoires in COVID-19. Method: immunoSEQ multiplex PCR; TCRdb's copy keeps in-frame clones and lacks some. The table shows around 200,000 clones, with 70% to 90% occurring only once. Sequencing was done on a sample of peripheral blood. All receptors come from a man of 80 years or more with acute or convalescent COVID-19. CDR3s include the opening cysteine and the closing phenylalanine or tryptophan. D genes are given only for firm matches. Some rows mark clone size as missing; the rest say once, few, many or name a class of expanded clone.

d_gene	abundance	v_gene	j_gene	CDR3aa	CDR3nt
TRBD2	-	TRBV24-1	TRBJ2-1	CAKLAGVYEQFF	TGTGCCAAACTAGCGGGAGTCTATGAGCAGTTCTTC
TRBD2	once	TRBV10-1	TRBJ2-1	CASSERAAGGFNEQFF	TGCGCCAGCAGTGAAAGGGCAGCGGGGGGATTTAATGAGCAGTTCTTC
-	-	TRBV11-3	TRBJ2-5	CASSPSENWRQAYQETQYF	TGTGCCAGCAGCCCCTCTGAGAATTGGAGACAGGCCTACCAAGAGACCCAGTACTTC
TRBD1	few	TRBV9	TRBJ1-5	CASSVTGDSNQPQHF	TGTGCCAGCAGCGTAACAGGGGATAGCAATCAGCCCCAGCATTTT
-	-	TRBV7-8	TRBJ2-2	CASSLNRATGELFF	TGTGCCAGCAGCTTAAACAGGGCCACCGGGGAGCTGTTTTTT
-	-	TRBV24-1	TRBJ1-1	CATAGREGNTEAFF	TGTGCCACCGCCGGCAGGGAGGGGAACACTGAAGCTTTCTTT
TRBD2	-	TRBV7-9	TRBJ2-3	CASSLNRLGREFGDTQYF	TGTGCCAGCAGCCTTAATCGTCTGGGGAGGGAGTTTGGGGATACGCAGTATTTT
TRBD1	-	TRBV9	TRBJ2-2	CASSVSVDRVNTGELFF	TGTGCCAGCAGCGTATCTGTGGACAGGGTGAACACCGGGGAGCTGTTTTTT
-	-	TRBV20-1	TRBJ1-6	CSASQTGSSYNSPLHF	TGCAGTGCGAGTCAAACAGGGAGCTCCTATAATTCACCCCTCCACTTT
TRBD1	-	TRBV30	TRBJ1-3	CAWSKSGGHFSGNTIYF	TGTGCCTGGAGTAAGTCAGGGGGCCACTTCTCTGGAAACACCATATATTTT
TRBD2	-	TRBV10-1	TRBJ2-1	CASGSSGNDNEQFF	TGCGCCAGCGGGAGTAGCGGGAACGACAATGAGCAGTTCTTC
-	-	TRBV7-2	TRBJ2-1	CASSLGPQRLNEQFF	TGTGCCAGCAGCCTAGGGCCCCAGCGGTTGAATGAGCAGTTCTTC
-	-	TRBV6-5	TRBJ2-2	CASTPGNTGELFF	TGTGCCAGCACCCCAGGGAACACCGGGGAGCTGTTTTTT
-	-	TRBV19	TRBJ2-1	CASSINRDNEQFF	TGTGCCAGTAGTATTAATCGAGACAATGAGCAGTTCTTC
TRBD2	-	TRBV24-1	TRBJ2-7	CATSETGASGGKYEQYF	TGTGCCACCAGTGAAACGGGCGCCAGCGGGGGAAAATACGAGCAGTACTTC
TRBD1	-	TRBV25-1	TRBJ2-5	CASSDQDREETQYF	TGTGCCAGCAGTGATCAGGACAGGGAAGAGACCCAGTACTTC
TRBD1	few	TRBV4-2	TRBJ1-5	CASSQDEWTGSNQPQHF	TGTGCCAGCAGCCAAGACGAATGGACAGGATCCAATCAGCCCCAGCATTTT
-	-	TRBV3-1/TRBV3-2	TRBJ1-1	CASSHEGEGSEAFF	TGTGCCAGCAGCCACGAGGGGGAAGGGTCTGAAGCTTTCTTT
TRBD1	-	TRBV27	TRBJ1-1	CASRLGQGAGEAFF	TGTGCCAGCAGACTGGGACAGGGGGCAGGTGAAGCTTTCTTT
-	-	TRBV24-1	TRBJ2-3	CATGGGTDTQYF	TGTGCCACCGGGGGAGGAACAGATACGCAGTATTTT
TRBD1	-	TRBV20-1	TRBJ1-1	CRPGQGSTFF	TGCAGACCGGGACAGGGGTCGACTTTCTTT
-	-	TRBV30	TRBJ1-1	CAWSPRGRVAFF	TGTGCCTGGAGTCCTAGGGGCCGCGTGGCTTTCTTT
-	-	TRBV6-6	TRBJ1-2	CASSYSEVNYGYTF	TGTGCCAGCAGTTACTCAGAGGTTAACTATGGCTACACCTTC
TRBD1	-	TRBV5-1	TRBJ2-1	CASSTGQVYNEQFF	TGCGCCAGCAGCACGGGACAGGTCTACAATGAGCAGTTCTTC
TRBD1	-	TRBV14	TRBJ1-4	CASSQKTGQGRREKLFF	TGTGCCAGCAGCCAAAAAACCGGACAGGGAAGACGAGAAAAACTGTTTTTT
-	-	TRBV18	TRBJ1-6	CASSPLTGSNSPLHF	TGTGCCAGCTCACCACTAACAGGGAGCAATTCACCCCTCCACTTT
-	few	TRBV10-3	TRBJ2-1	CAIRTGDSGGAHNEQFF	TGTGCCATCAGGACAGGGGACTCTGGGGGGGCACACAATGAGCAGTTCTTC
-	-	TRBV7-9	TRBJ1-1	CASRSQGTEAFF	TGTGCCAGCAGATCCCAGGGAACTGAAGCTTTCTTT
-	-	TRBV24-1	TRBJ2-1	CATSRTNEQFF	TGTGCCACCAGTCGGACAAATGAGCAGTTCTTC
TRBD1	-	TRBV10-3	TRBJ1-1	CAISESSRRGTEAFF	TGTGCCATCAGTGAGTCGAGTCGCAGGGGGACTGAAGCTTTCTTT
-	-	TRBV11-1	TRBJ2-1	CASSLITGDSYNEQFF	TGTGCCAGCAGCTTGATTACAGGAGATTCCTACAATGAGCAGTTCTTC
-	-	TRBV3-1/TRBV3-2	TRBJ2-5	CASSQVGHFETQYF	TGTGCCAGCAGCCAAGTTGGACATTTCGAGACCCAGTACTTC
TRBD1	-	TRBV6-5	TRBJ1-4	CASSQGATNEKLFF	TGTGCCAGCAGCCAGGGGGCAACTAATGAAAAACTGTTTTTT
-	-	TRBV7-8	TRBJ2-7	CASSLPLSGARGSYEQYF	TGTGCCAGCAGCTTACCCCTATCGGGTGCTAGGGGCTCCTACGAGCAGTACTTC
TRBD2	-	TRBV7-3	TRBJ2-5	CASSNRRGGSQETQYF	TGTGCCAGCAGCAATCGCCGCGGGGGATCCCAAGAGACCCAGTACTTC
-	-	TRBV6-1	TRBJ2-4	CASSEYQGLNIQYF	TGTGCCAGCAGTGAATATCAGGGATTAAACATTCAGTACTTC
-	few	TRBV28	TRBJ2-1	CASSKPSVHEQFF	TGTGCCAGCAGTAAGCCTAGCGTTCATGAGCAGTTCTTC
TRBD2	-	TRBV29-1	TRBJ2-1	CSGYSGRGAFF	TGCAGCGGATATAGCGGGAGGGGGGCGTTCTTC
TRBD1	-	TRBV5-1	TRBJ2-2	CASSLRGQTNTGELFF	TGCGCCAGCAGCTTGCGGGGACAGACGAACACCGGGGAGCTGTTTTTT
TRBD1	-	TRBV6-6	TRBJ2-3	CARSGTATDTQYF	TGTGCCAGGTCAGGGACAGCCACAGATACGCAGTATTTT